The table lists the clone carrying this T cell receptor (beta chain) with a few counts. Antigen: not known. The V and J ends lost 5 bases and 8 bases, in that order; junction bases with no gene match: 6. This CDR3 spans 15 amino acids. This entry belongs to a study of response to subunit inactivated influenza vaccine. Study-wide results and limits: Every seasonal influenza vaccination brings in few new T cells, the authors suggested.

TCRdb re-called the RT-PCR reads with MiXCR, one entry per CDR3 protein. The sample contains 630,000 or so distinct CDR3 sequences, less than 20% of which appear only once. V usage is TRBV12-3 or TRBV12-4 and J usage is TRBJ2-1; 13 bases are shared with TRBD2. The sequencing used PBMCs from blood, collected 11 to 12 days after vaccination. The source is a man between 50 and 59 years old who received an inactivated influenza vaccine. In DNA, the CDR3 is TGTGCCAGCAGTGGCGGACTAGCGGGGGAAGATGAGCAGTTCTTC. This codes for CASSGGLAGEDEQFF.